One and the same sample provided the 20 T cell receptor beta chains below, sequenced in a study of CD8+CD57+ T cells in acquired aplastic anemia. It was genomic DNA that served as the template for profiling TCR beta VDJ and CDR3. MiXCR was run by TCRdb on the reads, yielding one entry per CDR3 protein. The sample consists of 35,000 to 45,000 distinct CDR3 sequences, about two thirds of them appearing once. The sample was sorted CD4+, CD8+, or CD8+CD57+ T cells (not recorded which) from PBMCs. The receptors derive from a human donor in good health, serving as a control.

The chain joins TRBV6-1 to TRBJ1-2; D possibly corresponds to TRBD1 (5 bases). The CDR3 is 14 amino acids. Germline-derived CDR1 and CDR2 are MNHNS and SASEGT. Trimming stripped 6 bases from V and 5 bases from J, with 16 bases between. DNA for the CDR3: TGTGCCAGCAGCTTAAGGGGACGGCCTTATGGCTACACCTTC. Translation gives CASSLRGRPYGYTF.

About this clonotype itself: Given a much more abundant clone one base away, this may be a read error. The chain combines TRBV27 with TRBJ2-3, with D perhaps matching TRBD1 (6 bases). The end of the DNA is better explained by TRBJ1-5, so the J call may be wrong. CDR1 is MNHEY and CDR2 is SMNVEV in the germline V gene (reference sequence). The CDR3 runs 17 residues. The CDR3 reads CASSLSVLAGGRVTQHF. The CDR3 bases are TGTGCCAGCAGTTTATCCGTCCTAGCGGGGGGGCGTGTTACGCAGCATTTT.

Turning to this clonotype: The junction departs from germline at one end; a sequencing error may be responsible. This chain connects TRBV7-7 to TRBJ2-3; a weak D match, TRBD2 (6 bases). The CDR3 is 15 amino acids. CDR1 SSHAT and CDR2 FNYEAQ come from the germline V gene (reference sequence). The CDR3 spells CASSLAAAFTDTQYF. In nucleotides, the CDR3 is TGTGCTAGCAGCTTAGCGGCAGCATTCACAGATACGCAGTATTTT.

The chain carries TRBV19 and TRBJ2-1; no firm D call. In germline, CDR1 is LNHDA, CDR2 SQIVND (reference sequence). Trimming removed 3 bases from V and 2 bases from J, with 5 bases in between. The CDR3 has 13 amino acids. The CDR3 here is CASSMGTYNEQFF. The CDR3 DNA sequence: TGTGCCAGTAGTATGGGGACCTACAATGAGCAGTTCTTC.

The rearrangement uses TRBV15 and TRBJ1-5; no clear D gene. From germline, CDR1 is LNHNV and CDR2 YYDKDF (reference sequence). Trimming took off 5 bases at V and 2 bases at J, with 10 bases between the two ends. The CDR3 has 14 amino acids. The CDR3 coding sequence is TGTGCCACCAGCGGCGGTAATGGCAATCAGCCCCAGCATTTT. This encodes CATSGGNGNQPQHF.

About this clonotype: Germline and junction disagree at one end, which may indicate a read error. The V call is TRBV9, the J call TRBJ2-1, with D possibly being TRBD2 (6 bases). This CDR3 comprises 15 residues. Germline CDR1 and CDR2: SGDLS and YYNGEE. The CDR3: CASSATRPPYSEQFF. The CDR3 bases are TGTGCCAGCAGCGCGACTAGACCCCCCTACAGTGAGCAGTTCTTC.

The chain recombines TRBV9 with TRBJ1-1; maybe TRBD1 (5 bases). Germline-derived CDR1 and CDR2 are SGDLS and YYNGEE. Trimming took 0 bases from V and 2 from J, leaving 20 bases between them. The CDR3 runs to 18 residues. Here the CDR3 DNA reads TGTGCCAGCAGCGTAGCCCCACTGGGGGGGGGACTAAACACTGAAGCTTTCTTT. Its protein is CASSVAPLGGGLNTEAFF.

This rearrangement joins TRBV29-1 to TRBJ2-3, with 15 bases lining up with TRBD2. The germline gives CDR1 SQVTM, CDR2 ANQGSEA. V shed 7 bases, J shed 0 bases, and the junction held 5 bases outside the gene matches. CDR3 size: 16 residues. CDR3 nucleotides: TGCAGCGCACGGACTAGCGGGGGGGCCAGCACAGATACGCAGTATTTT. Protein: CSARTSGGASTDTQYF.

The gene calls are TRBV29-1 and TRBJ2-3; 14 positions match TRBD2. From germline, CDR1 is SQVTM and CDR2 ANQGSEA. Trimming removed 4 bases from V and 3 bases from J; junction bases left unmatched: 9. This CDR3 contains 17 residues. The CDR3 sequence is CSVGGLAGGFATDTQYF. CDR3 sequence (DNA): TGCAGCGTTGGAGGACTAGCGGGAGGTTTTGCGACAGATACGCAGTATTTT.

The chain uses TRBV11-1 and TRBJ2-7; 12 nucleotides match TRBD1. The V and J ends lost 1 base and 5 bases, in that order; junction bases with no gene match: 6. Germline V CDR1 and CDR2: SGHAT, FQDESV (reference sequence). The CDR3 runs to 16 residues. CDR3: CASSLGPGQGANEQYF. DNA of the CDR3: TGTGCCAGCAGCTTAGGCCCGGGACAGGGGGCGAACGAGCAGTACTTC.

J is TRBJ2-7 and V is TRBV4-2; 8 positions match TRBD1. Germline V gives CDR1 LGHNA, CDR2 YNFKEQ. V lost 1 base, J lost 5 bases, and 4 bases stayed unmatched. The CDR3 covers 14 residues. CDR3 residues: CASSQGTGGNEQYF. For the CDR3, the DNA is TGTGCCAGCAGCCAAGGAACAGGGGGAAACGAGCAGTACTTC.

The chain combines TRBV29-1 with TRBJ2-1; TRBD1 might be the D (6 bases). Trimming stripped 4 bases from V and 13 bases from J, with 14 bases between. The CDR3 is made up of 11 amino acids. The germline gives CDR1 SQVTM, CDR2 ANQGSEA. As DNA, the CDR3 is TGCAGCGTTGCTCCCAGGGGCGATCAGTTCTTC. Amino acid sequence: CSVAPRGDQFF.

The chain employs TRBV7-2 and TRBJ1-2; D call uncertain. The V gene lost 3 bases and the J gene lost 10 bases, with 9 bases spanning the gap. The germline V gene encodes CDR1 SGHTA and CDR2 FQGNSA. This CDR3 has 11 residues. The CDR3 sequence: CASSFGQNYTF. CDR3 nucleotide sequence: TGTGCCAGCAGCTTCGGGCAGAACTACACCTTC.

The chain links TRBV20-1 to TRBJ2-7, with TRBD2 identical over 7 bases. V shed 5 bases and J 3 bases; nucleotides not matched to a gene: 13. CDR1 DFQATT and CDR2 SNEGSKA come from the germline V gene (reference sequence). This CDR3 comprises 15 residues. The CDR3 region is CSAGESGVPLYEQYF. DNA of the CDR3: TGCAGTGCTGGGGAGAGCGGGGTTCCACTCTACGAGCAGTACTTC.

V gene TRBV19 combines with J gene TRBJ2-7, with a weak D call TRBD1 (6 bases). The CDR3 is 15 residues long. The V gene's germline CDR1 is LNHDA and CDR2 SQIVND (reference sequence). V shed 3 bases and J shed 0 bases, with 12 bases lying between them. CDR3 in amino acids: CASSIRTASSYEQYF. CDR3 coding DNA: TGTGCCAGTAGTATCAGGACAGCCAGCTCCTACGAGCAGTACTTC.

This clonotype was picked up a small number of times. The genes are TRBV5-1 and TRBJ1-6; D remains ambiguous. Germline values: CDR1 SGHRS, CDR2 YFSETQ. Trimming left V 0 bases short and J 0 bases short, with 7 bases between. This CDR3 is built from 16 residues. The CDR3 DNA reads TGCGCCAGCAGCTTGGCCGGCAGCTCCTATAATTCACCCCTCCACTTT. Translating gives CASSLAGSSYNSPLHF.

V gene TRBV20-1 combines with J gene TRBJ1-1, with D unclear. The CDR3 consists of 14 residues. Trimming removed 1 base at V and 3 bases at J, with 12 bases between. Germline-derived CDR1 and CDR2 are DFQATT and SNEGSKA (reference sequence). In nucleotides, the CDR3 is TGCAGTGCTAGAGGTCGACGCGGATACACTGAAGCTTTCTTT. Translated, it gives CSARGRRGYTEAFF.

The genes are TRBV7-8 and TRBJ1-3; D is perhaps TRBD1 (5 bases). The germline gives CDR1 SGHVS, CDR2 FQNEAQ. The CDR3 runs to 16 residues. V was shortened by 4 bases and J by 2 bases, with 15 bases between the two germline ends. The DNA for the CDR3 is TGTGCCAGCAGCTCGGTTGCGGGGACGGCTGGAAACACCATATATTTT. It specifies CASSSVAGTAGNTIYF.

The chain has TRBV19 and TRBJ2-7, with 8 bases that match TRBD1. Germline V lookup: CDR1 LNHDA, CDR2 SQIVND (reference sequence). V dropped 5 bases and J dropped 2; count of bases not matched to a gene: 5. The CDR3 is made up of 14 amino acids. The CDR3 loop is CASSPQGDTYEQYF. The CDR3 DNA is TGTGCCAGTAGTCCACAGGGGGATACCTACGAGCAGTACTTC.

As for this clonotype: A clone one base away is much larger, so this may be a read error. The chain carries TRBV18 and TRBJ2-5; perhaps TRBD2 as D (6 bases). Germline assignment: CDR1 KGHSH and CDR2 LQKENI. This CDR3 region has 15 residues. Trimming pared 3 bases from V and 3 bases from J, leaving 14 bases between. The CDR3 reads CASSPLLGEEETQYF. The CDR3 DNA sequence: TGTGCCAGCTCACCCCTTCTGGGGGAGGAAGAGACCCAGTACTTC.